This T cell receptor beta chain was sequenced during a study of blood T cells in healthy people across ages. It was with a sample-barcoded 5' primer and a J-beta primer mix that a second PCR of about 6 to 11 cycles was run. TCRdb ran MiXCR on the 5' RACE reads and lists one entry per CDR3 protein. The data hold roughly 1,000,000 distinct CDR3 sequences, with approximately 26% observed a single time. Germline V gene sequence: CDR1 MGHRA, CDR2 YSYEKL. J was trimmed by 1 base and V by 5 bases; bases with no gene match: 7. The CDR3 sequence is 16 residues long. The same data also went into a second study, on T cells of mothers and their children. As that study records: The donor cohort consisted of three healthy Caucasian mothers and their six children. For the second PCR, the M1S primer put in sample barcodes and 2-4 random nucleotides. Reads recorded for TCR beta CDR3 numbered over 10 million per mother and around 2.8 million per child.

The clonotype comes from a girl aged 2-10 years in good health. The sample comprised blood. V is TRBV4-1 and J is TRBJ2-7; 11 positions agree with TRBD2. CDR3 coding DNA: TGCGCCAGCAGCAGGGGACTAGCGGCCTTATCCTACGAGCAGTACTTC. Translated: CASSRGLAALSYEQYF.